Sequencing of this TCR beta chain was carried out in a study of molecular identifiers for immune sequencing clone quantification. Naive CD8 T cells were picked out by sorting for CD8+CD4-CCR7+CD45RA+. Via MiXCR, TCRdb re-called the PCR reads, giving one row per CDR3 protein. This table holds about 510,000 distinct CDR3 sequences, about a fifth found once. CDR1 DFQATT and CDR2 SNEGSKA come from the germline V gene (reference sequence). Trimming took 4 bases from V and 4 from J; bases not matched to a gene: 3. This CDR3 contains 13 residues. The gene calls are TRBV20-1 and TRBJ2-7; 11 bases agree with TRBD2. This clonotype was sampled from a human donor in good health. Some libraries in this study had Jurkat cell RNA spiked in. The material sequenced was naive CD8+ T cells from blood, with Jurkat cell RNA spiked in. As to subset: FACS-sorted CD8+CD4-CCR7+CD45RA+ naive T cells. The CDR3 nucleotides are TGCAGTGCTATTGCTAGCGGGGGGTACGAGCAGTACTTC. Encoded protein: CSAIASGGYEQYF.